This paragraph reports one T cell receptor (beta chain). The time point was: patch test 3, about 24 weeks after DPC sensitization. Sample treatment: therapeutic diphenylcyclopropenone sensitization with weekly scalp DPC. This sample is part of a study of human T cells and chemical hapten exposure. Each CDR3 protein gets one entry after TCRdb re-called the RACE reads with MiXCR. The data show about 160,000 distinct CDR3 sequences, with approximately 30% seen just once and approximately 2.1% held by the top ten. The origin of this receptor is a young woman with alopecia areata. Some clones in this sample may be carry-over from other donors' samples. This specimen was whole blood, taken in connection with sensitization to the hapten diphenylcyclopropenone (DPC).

CDR3 nucleotide sequence: TGCAGCGTTGACCAGGGGTACGAGCAGTACTTC. Protein sequence: CSVDQGYEQYF. The chain has TRBV29-1 and TRBJ2-7, with D tentatively TRBD1 (6 bases). From germline, CDR1 is SQVTM and CDR2 ANQGSEA. Deletions cut 3 bases from V and 4 bases from J, with 7 bases between. The CDR3 sequence is 11 residues long.